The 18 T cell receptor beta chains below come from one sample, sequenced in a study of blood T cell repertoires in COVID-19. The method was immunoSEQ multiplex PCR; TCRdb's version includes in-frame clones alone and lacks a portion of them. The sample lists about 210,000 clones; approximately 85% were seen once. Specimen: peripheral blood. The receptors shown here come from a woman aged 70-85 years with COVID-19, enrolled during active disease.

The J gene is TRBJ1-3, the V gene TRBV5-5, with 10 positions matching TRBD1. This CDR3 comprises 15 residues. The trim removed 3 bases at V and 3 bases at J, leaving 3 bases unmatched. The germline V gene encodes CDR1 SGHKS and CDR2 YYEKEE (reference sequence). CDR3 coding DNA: TGTGCCAGCAGCTCACGGACAGGGGGTGGAAACACCATATATTTT. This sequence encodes CASSSRTGGGNTIYF.

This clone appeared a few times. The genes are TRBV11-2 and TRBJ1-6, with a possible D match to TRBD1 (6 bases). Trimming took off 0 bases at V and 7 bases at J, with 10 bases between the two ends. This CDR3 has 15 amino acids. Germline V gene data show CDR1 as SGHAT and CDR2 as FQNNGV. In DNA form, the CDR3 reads TGTGCCAGCAGCTTAGACGGGACAATAAATTCACCCCTCCACTTT. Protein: CASSLDGTINSPLHF. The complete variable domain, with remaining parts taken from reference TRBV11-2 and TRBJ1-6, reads EAGVAQSPRYKIIEKRQSVAFWCNPISGHATLYWYQQILGQGPKLLIQFQNNGVVDDSQLPKDRFSAERLKGVDSTLKIQPAKLEDSAVYLCASSLDGTINSPLHFGNGTRLTVT.

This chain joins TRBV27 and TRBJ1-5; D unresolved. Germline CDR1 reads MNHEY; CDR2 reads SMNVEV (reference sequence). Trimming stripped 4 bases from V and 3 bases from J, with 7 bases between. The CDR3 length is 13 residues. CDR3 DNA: TGTGCCAGCAGTTACCGGGTCAATCAGCCCCAGCATTTT. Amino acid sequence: CASSYRVNQPQHF.

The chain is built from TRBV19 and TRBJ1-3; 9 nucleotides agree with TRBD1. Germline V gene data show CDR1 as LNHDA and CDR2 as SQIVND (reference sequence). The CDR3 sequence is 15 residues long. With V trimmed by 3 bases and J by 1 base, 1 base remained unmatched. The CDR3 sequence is CASSMDRGSGNTIYF. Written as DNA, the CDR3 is TGTGCCAGTAGTATGGACAGGGGTTCTGGAAACACCATATATTTT.

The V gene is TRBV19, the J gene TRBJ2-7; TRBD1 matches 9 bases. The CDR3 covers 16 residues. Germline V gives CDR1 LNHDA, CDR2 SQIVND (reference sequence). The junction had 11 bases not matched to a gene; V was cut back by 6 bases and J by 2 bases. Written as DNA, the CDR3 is TGTGCCAGTAGGCTCATTGGGGGGACAGGGCCCTACGAGCAGTACTTC. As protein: CASRLIGGTGPYEQYF.

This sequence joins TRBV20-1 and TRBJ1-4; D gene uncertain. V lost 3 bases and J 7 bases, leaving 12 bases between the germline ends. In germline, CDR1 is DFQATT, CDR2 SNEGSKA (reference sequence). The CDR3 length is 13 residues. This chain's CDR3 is CSASTVVGEKLFF. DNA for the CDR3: TGCAGTGCTAGTACCGTAGTCGGTGAAAAACTGTTTTTT.

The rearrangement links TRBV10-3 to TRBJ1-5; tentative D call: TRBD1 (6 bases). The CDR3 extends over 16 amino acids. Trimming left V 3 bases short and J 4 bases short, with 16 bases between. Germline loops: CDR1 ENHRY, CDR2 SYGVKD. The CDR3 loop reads CAISEQGEVPNQPQHF. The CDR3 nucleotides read TGTGCCATCAGTGAACAGGGTGAGGTTCCTAATCAGCCCCAGCATTTT.

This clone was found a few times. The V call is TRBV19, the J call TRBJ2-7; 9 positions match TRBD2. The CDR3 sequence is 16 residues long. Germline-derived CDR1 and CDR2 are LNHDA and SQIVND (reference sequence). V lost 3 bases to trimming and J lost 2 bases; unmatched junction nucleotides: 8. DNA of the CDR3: TGTGCCAGTAGTATTACCGGTAGCGGGAGAACCTACGAGCAGTACTTC. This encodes CASSITGSGRTYEQYF.

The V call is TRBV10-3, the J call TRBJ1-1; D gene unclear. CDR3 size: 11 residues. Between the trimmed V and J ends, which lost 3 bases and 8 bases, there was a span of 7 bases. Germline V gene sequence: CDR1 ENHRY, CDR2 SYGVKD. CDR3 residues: CAISDIREAFF. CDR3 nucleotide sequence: TGTGCCATCAGTGACATCCGGGAAGCTTTCTTT.

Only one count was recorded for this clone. This chain's CDR3 is CASSRLLAGAGEQYF. The CDR3 DNA reads TGTGCCAGCAGCCGATTACTAGCGGGAGCGGGCGAGCAGTACTTC. The genes are TRBV5-5 and TRBJ2-7, with 11 bases matching TRBD2. V lost 4 bases to trimming and J lost 6 bases; unmatched junction nucleotides: 9. This CDR3 contains 15 residues. Germline values: CDR1 SGHKS, CDR2 YYEKEE (reference sequence).

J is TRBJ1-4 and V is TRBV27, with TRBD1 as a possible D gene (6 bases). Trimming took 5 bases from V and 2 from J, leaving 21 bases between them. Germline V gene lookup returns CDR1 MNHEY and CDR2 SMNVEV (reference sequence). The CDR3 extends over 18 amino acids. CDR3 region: CASSPSHMNRVTNEKLFF. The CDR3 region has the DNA TGTGCCAGCAGTCCCTCTCACATGAACAGGGTCACTAATGAAAAACTGTTTTTT.

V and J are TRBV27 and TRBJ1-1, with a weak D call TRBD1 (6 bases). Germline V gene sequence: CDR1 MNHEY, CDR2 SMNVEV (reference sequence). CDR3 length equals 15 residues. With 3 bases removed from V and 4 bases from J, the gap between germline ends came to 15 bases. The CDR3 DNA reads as TGTGCCAGCAGTTTGAAGGAGGGGGGGAGCACTGAAGCTTTCTTT. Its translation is CASSLKEGGSTEAFF.

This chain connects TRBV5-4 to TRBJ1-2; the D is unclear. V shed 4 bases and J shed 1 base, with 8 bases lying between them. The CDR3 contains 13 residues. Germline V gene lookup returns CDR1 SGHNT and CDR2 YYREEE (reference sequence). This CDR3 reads CASSPDFNYGYTF. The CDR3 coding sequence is TGTGCCAGCAGCCCGGACTTTAACTATGGCTACACCTTC.

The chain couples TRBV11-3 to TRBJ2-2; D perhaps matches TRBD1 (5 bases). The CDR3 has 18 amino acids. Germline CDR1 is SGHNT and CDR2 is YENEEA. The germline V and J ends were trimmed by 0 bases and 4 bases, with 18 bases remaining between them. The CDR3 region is CASSLDHRFLDGTGELFF. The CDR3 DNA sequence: TGTGCCAGCAGCTTAGATCACAGGTTTCTTGACGGCACCGGGGAGCTGTTTTTT.

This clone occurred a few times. CDR3 DNA sequence: TGCGCCAGCAGCACCTTAGCGGGTGGTGAGCAGTACTTC. Encoded protein: CASSTLAGGEQYF. V usage is TRBV5-1 and J usage is TRBJ2-7, with 7 bases fitting TRBD2. Germline trimming cut 4 bases from V and 7 bases from J; bases unmatched to any gene: 8. This CDR3 is 13 amino acids long. Germline values: CDR1 SGHRS, CDR2 YFSETQ.

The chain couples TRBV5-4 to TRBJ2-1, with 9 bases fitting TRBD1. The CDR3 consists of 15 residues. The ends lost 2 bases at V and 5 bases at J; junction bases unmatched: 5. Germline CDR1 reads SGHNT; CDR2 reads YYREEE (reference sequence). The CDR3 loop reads CASSFWDRADNEQFF. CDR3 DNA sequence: TGTGCCAGCAGCTTCTGGGACAGGGCAGACAATGAGCAGTTCTTC.

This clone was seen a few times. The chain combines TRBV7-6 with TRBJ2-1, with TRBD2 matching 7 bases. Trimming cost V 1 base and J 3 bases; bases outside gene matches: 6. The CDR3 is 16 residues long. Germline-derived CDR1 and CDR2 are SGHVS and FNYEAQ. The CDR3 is CASSLVAASGYNEQFF. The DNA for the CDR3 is TGTGCCAGCAGCTTAGTCGCGGCTAGCGGCTACAATGAGCAGTTCTTC.

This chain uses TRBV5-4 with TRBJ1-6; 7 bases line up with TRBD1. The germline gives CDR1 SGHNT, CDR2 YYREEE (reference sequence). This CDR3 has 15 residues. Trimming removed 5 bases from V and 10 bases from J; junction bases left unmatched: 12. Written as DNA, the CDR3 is TGTGCCAGCAGTCATTCAGGGGGGATGGAATCACCCCTCCACTTT. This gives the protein CASSHSGGMESPLHF.